This entry features one T cell receptor beta chain sequence. The data were taken from a study of T-cell memory formation after mild COVID-19. cDNA libraries for TCR alpha and TCR beta, carrying sample barcodes and UMIs, came from 5'RACE with constant-segment primers. TCRdb independently ran MiXCR on the 5' RACE reads; one entry per CDR3 protein. The sample has approximately 290,000 distinct CDR3 sequences, approximately 7.6% seen once. Sample: PBMCs or a T cell subset sorted from them (not recorded which). The origin of this receptor is a man younger than 30 who had mild COVID-19 (a few samples of this study predate the infection). Cell type and time point are not known.

The CDR3 DNA sequence: TGCGCCAGCAGCGTTCAACAGGGGGCTGACTATGGCTACACCTTC. It is translated as CASSVQQGADYGYTF. This sequence joins TRBV5-1 and TRBJ1-2, with 9 bases matching TRBD1. CDR1 and CDR2 from the germline V gene are SGHRS and YFSETQ. The CDR3 length is 15 residues. V gave up 4 bases and J gave up 3 bases; unmatched junction bases: 7.